This paragraph covers one T cell receptor beta chain sequence. The sample is drawn from a study of blood T cell repertoires in COVID-19. Across the study: Both acute and convalescent COVID-19 samples were obtained from the United States, Italy and Spain. In each case, the material was cDNA or gDNA derived from T cells, B-cell-depleted T cells, or PBMCs.

Original data processing: Amplifying reference gene primers gave estimates of nucleated cell counts. The data were produced by immunoSEQ multiplex PCR, yet TCRdb's version contains in-frame clones alone and is incomplete. V, J and clone size are those of that table, while D and trimming were read from the DNA. Of a few hundred thousand clones in the sample, about 86% were seen once. The CDR3 is 17 amino acids. The V and J ends lost 3 bases and 2 bases respectively, with 17 bases between them. Germline V lookup: CDR1 SGHTA, CDR2 FQGTGA. This receptor was identified in a man aged 45-65 years with active or convalescent COVID-19. The chain combines TRBV7-3 with TRBJ1-5, with D tentatively TRBD1 (6 bases). Sample: peripheral blood. The CDR3 loop is CASSFHPQGCGNQPQHF. CDR3 nucleotide sequence: TGTGCCAGCAGCTTTCATCCACAGGGTTGTGGCAATCAGCCCCAGCATTTT.